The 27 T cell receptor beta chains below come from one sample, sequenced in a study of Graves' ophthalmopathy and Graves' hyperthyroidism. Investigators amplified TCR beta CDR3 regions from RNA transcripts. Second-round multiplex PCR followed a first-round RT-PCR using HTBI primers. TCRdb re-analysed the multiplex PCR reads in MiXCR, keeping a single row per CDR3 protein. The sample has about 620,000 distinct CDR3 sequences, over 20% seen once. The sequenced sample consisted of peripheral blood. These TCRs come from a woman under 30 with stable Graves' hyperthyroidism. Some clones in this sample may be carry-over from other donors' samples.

CDR3 bases: TGTGCCAGTACCCCGGGACAGGGGGCCTACGAGCAGTACTTC. It yields the protein CASTPGQGAYEQYF. The V and J genes are TRBV19 and TRBJ2-7, with 11 bases that match TRBD1. Germline assignment: CDR1 LNHDA and CDR2 SQIVND (reference sequence). The CDR3 is made up of 14 amino acids. The junction had 4 bases not matched to a gene; V was cut back by 7 bases and J by 2 bases.

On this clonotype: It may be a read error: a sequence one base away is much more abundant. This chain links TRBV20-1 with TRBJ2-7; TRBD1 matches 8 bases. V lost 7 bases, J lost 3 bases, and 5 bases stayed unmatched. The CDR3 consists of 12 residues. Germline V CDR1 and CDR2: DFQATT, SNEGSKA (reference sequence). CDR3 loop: CSVQGQGYEQYV. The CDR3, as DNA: TGCAGTGTTCAAGGACAGGGCTACGAGCAGTACGTC.

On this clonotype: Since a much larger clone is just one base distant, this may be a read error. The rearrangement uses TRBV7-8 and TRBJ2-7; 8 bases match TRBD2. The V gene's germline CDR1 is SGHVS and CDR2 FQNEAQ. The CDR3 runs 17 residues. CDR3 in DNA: TGTGCCAGCAGCTTGCGTCCGGGACTAGGGCCCCACTACGAGCAGCGCTTC. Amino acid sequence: CASSLRPGLGPHYEQRF.

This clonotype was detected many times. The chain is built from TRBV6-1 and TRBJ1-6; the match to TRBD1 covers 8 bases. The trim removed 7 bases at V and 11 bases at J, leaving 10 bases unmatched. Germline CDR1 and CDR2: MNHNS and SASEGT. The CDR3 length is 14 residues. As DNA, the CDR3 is TGTGCCAGCACCTCCGGGACAGGAGGTCCACCCCTCCACTTT. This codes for CASTSGTGGPPLHF.

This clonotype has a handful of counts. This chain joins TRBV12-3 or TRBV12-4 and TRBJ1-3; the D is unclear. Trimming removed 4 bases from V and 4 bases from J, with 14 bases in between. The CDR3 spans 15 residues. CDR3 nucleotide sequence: TGTGCCAGCAGTTCACATGGACGACGGGGAAACACCATATATTTT. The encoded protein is CASSSHGRRGNTIYF.

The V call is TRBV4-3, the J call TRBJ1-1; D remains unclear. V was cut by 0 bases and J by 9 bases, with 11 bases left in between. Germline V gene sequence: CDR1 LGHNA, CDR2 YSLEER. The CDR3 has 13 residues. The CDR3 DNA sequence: TGCGCCAGCAGCCAAGATTACCAGGATCAAGCTTTCTTT. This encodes CASSQDYQDQAFF.

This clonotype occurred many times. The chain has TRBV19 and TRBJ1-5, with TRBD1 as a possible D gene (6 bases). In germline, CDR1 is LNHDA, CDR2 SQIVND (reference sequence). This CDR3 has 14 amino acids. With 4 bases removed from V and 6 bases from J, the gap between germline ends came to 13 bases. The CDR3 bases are TGTGCCAGTAGTACCGACAGGTTAGGTCAGCCCCAGCATTTT. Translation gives CASSTDRLGQPQHF.

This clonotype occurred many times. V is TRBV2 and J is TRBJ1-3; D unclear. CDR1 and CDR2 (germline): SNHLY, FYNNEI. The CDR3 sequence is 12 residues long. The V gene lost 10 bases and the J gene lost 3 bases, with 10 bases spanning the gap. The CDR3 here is CANKGFGNTIYF. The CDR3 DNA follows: TGTGCCAACAAGGGATTTGGAAACACCATATATTTT. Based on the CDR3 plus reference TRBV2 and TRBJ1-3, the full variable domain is EPEVTQTPSHQVTQMGQEVILRCVPISNHLYFYWYRQILGQKVEFLVSFYNNEISEKSEIFDDQFSVERPDGSNFTLKIRSTKLEDSAMYFCANKGFGNTIYFGEGSWLTVV.

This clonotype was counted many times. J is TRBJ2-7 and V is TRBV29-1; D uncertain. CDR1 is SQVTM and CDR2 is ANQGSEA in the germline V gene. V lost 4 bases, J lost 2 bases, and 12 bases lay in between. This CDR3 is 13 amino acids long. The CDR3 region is CSVVWGPTYEQYF. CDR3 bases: TGCAGCGTTGTATGGGGTCCTACCTACGAGCAGTACTTC.

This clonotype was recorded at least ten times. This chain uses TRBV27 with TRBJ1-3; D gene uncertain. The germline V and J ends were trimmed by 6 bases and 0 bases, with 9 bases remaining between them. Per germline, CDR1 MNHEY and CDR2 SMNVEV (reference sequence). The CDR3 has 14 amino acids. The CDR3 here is CASSPSGSGNTIYF. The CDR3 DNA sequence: TGTGCCAGCAGCCCTTCTGGCTCTGGAAACACCATATATTTT.

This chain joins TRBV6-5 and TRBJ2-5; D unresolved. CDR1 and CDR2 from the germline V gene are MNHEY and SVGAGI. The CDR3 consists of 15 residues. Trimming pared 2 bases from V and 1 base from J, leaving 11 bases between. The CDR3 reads CASSYQHGPQETQYF. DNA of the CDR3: TGTGCCAGCAGTTACCAACACGGACCCCAAGAGACCCAGTACTTC.

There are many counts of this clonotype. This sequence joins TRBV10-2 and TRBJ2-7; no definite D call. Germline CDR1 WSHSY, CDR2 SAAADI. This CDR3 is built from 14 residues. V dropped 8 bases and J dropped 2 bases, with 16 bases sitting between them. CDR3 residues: CASVLKREAYEQYF. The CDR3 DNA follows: TGCGCCAGCGTCCTTAAGAGAGAGGCCTACGAGCAGTACTTC.

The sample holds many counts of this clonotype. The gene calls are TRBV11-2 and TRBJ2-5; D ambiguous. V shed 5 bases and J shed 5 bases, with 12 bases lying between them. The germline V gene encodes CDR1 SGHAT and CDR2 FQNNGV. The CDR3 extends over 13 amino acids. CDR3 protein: CASSPSVGETQYF. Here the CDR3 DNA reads TGTGCCAGCAGCCCGTCGGTCGGGGAGACCCAGTACTTC.

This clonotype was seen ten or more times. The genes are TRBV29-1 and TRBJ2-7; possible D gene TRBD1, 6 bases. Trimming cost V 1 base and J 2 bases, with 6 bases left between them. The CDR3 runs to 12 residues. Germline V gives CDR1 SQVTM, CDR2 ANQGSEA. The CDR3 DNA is TGCAGCGTTGAAGGGACAGCCTACGAGCAGTACTTC. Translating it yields CSVEGTAYEQYF.

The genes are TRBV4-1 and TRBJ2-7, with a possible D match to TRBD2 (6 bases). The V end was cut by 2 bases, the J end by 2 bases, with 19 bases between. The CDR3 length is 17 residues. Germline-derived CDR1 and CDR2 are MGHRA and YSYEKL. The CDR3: CASSQPRGASEPYEQYF. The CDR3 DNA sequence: TGCGCCAGCAGCCAACCCCGCGGGGCTAGCGAACCCTACGAGCAGTACTTC.

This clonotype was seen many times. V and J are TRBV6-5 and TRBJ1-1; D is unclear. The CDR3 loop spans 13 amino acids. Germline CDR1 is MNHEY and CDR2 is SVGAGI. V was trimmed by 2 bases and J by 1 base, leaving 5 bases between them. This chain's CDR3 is CASSYGSNTEAFF. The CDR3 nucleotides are TGTGCCAGCAGTTACGGGTCGAACACTGAAGCTTTCTTT.

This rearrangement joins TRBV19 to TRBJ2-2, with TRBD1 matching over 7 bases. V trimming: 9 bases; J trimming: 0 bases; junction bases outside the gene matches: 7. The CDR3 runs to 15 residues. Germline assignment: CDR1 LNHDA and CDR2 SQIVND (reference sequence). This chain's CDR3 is CASKGTGANTGELFF. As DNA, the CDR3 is TGTGCCAGCAAAGGCACAGGGGCGAACACCGGGGAGCTGTTTTTT.

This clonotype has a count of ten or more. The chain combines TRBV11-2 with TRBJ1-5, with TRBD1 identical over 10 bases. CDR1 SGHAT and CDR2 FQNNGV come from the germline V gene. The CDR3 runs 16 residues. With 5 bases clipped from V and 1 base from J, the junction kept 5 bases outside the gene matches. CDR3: CASSLLTGGSNQPQHF. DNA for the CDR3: TGTGCCAGCAGCCTCCTGACAGGGGGCAGCAATCAGCCCCAGCATTTT. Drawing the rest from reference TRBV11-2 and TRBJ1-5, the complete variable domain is EAGVAQSPRYKIIEKRQSVAFWCNPISGHATLYWYQQILGQGPKLLIQFQNNGVVDDSQLPKDRFSAERLKGVDSTLKIQPAKLEDSAVYLCASSLLTGGSNQPQHFGDGTRLSIL.

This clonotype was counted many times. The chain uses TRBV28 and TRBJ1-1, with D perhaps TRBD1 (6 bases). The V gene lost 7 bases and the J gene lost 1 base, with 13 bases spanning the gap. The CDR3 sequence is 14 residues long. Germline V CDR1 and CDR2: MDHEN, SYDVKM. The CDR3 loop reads CASTSGGANTEAFF. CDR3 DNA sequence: TGTGCCAGCACTTCGGGGGGGGCGAACACTGAAGCTTTCTTT.

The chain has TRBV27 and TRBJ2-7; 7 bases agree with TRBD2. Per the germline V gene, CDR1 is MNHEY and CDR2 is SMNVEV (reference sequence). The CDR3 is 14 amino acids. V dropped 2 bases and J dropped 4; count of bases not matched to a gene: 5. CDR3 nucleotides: TGTGCCAGCAGTTTACTGGCGGGGGATTACGAGCAGTACTTC. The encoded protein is CASSLLAGDYEQYF.

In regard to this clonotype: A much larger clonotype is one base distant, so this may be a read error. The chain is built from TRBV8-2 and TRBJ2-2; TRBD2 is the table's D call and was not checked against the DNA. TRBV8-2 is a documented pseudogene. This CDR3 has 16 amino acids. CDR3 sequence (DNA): TGTGCCAGCACCTTACTAGCGGGAGAATTCATCGGGGAGCTGTTTTTT. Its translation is CASTLLAGEFIGELFF.

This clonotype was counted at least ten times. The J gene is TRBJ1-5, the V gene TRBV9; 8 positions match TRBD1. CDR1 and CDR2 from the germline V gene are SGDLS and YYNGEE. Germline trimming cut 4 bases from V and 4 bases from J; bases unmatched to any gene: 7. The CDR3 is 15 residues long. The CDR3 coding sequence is TGTGCCAGCAGCCCCGGACAGGGCCCAAATCAGCCCCAGCATTTT. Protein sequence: CASSPGQGPNQPQHF.

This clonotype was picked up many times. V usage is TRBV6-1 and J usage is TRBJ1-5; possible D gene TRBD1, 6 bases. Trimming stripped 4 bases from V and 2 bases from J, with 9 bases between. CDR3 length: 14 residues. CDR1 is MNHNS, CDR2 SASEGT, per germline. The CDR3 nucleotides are TGTGCCAGCAGTGTATCAGGGGGCAATCAGCCCCAGCATTTT. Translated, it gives CASSVSGGNQPQHF.

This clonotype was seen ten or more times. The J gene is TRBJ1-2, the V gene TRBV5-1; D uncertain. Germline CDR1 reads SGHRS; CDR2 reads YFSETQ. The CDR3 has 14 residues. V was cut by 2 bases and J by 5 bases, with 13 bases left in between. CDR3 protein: CASSLRGPPYGYTF. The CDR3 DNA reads TGCGCCAGCAGCTTACGCGGTCCCCCGTATGGCTACACCTTC.

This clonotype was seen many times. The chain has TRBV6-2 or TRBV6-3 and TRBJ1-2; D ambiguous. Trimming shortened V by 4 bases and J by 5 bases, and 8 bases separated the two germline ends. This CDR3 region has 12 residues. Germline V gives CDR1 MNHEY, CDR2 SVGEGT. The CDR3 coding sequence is TGTGCCAGCAGTTGGAGGGAATATGGCTACACCTTC. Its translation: CASSWREYGYTF.

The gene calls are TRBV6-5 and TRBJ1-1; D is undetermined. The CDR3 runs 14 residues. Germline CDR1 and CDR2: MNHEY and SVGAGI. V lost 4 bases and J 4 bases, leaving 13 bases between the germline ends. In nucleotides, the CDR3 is TGTGCCAGCAGTTCTCCGGAGAGGGCCACTGAAGCTTTCTTT. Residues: CASSSPERATEAFF.

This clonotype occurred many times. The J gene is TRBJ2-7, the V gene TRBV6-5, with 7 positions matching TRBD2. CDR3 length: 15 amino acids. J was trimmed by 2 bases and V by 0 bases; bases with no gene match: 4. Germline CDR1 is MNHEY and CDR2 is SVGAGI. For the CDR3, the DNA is TGTGCCAGCAGTTACTCCGGGGAGGGAACCTACGAGCAGTACTTC. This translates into CASSYSGEGTYEQYF.